These 26 T cell receptor beta chains came from one sample sequenced in a study of blood T cell repertoires in COVID-19. The repertoire was sequenced with immunoSEQ multiplex PCR; TCRdb's copy has only in-frame clones and lacks some. The sample lists 90,000 to 100,000 clones; approximately 82% were seen once. Sequenced material: peripheral blood. These receptors were taken from a man between 60 and 75 years old with acute or convalescent COVID-19.

The chain combines TRBV6-5 with TRBJ2-7, with 9 bases matching TRBD2. Germline CDR1 MNHEY, CDR2 SVGAGI. This CDR3 has 15 residues. With V trimmed by 0 bases and J by 3 bases, 3 bases remained unmatched. The CDR3, as DNA: TGTGCCAGCAGTTACTCGTCTAGCGGGGTCTACGAGCAGTACTTC. It yields the protein CASSYSSSGVYEQYF.

The genes are TRBV27 and TRBJ1-3; D is perhaps TRBD1 (5 bases). Looked up from germline, CDR1 is MNHEY and CDR2 is SMNVEV (reference sequence). This CDR3 is 15 amino acids long. V was shortened by 0 bases and J by 1 base, with 7 bases between the two germline ends. As DNA, the CDR3 is TGTGCCAGCAGTTTATCAGCAGGGTCTGGAAACACCATATATTTT. Translation gives CASSLSAGSGNTIYF.

Only one count was recorded for this clone. This chain connects TRBV27 to TRBJ2-5; maybe TRBD2 (5 bases). Germline CDR1 is MNHEY and CDR2 is SMNVEV (reference sequence). The germline V and J ends were trimmed by 4 bases and 5 bases, with 14 bases remaining between them. CDR3 length equals 14 residues. CDR3 bases: TGTGCCAGCAGTTATGGAACCGGGGTGGAGACCCAGTACTTC. This gives the protein CASSYGTGVETQYF.

The V and J genes are TRBV5-6 and TRBJ1-2; 9 bases fit TRBD1. Germline V CDR1 and CDR2: SGHDT, YYEEEE. The CDR3 consists of 14 residues. V was clipped by 2 bases and J by 4 bases; unmatched bases: 3. The CDR3 DNA reads TGTGCCAGCAGCTTACAGGGGGCCGGCTATGGCTACACCTTC. Its translation is CASSLQGAGYGYTF.

CDR3 nucleotides: TGTGCCAGAAGCCGTCCTGTCGAGCAGTACGTC. Residues: CARSRPVEQYV. The chain couples TRBV5-3 to TRBJ2-7; no clear D. TRBV5-3 is filed as an ORF, its function uncertain. The V end was cut by 4 bases, the J end by 6 bases, with 8 bases between. CDR3 size: 11 residues.

The rearrangement links TRBV20-1 to TRBJ2-4; D may be TRBD2 (5 bases). CDR1 and CDR2 from the germline V gene are DFQATT and SNEGSKA (reference sequence). Trimming removed 3 bases from V and 14 bases from J, with 14 bases in between. The CDR3 sequence is 11 residues long. The CDR3 region has the DNA TGCAGTGCTAGTTATGACACGGGGAAGTACTTC. Translation gives CSASYDTGKYF.

This rearrangement joins TRBV3-1 (or the pseudogene TRBV3-2) to TRBJ1-1; D is possibly TRBD1 (5 bases). The CDR3 sequence is 13 residues long. Trimming pared 9 bases from V and 5 bases from J, leaving 16 bases between. CDR1 and CDR2 (germline): LGHDT, YNNKEL (reference sequence). CDR3 loop: CASTPGGGTEAFF. The CDR3 nucleotides are TGTGCCAGTACCCCCGGGGGAGGGACTGAAGCTTTCTTT.

The rearrangement joins TRBV5-1 to TRBJ2-7; D remains ambiguous. CDR3 length: 12 residues. The germline V gene has CDR1 SGHRS and CDR2 YFSETQ. V was clipped by 1 base and J by 7 bases, with 9 bases between them. The CDR3 nucleotides read TGCGCCAGCAGCTTGAGTAGCAAGGAGCAGTACTTC. As protein: CASSLSSKEQYF.

The chain employs TRBV24-1 and TRBJ1-2; D unresolved. Trimming pared 5 bases from V and 4 bases from J, leaving 7 bases between. The CDR3 has 12 amino acids. Germline CDR1 KGHDR, CDR2 SFDVKD. CDR3 in DNA: TGTGCCACCAGTGGGCAATCCTATGGCTACACCTTC. Translating it yields CATSGQSYGYTF.

The J gene is TRBJ1-1, the V gene TRBV5-6; TRBD1 aligns across 8 bases. Unmatched junction bases numbered 3, after V lost 2 bases and J lost 0 bases. The CDR3 spans 15 residues. The germline V gene has CDR1 SGHDT and CDR2 YYEEEE. Here the CDR3 DNA reads TGTGCCAGCAGCTTTGGACAGGGTTTGAACACTGAAGCTTTCTTT. This encodes CASSFGQGLNTEAFF.

The chain employs TRBV6-5 and TRBJ1-5, with a weak D call TRBD1 (5 bases). Trimming removed 8 bases from V and 4 bases from J, with 15 bases in between. The germline V gene encodes CDR1 MNHEY and CDR2 SVGAGI. The CDR3 spans 14 residues. The CDR3 sequence is CASRVRGENQPQHF. The CDR3 DNA is TGTGCCAGCCGGGTAAGGGGTGAAAATCAGCCCCAGCATTTT.

V is TRBV10-3 and J is TRBJ2-1, with 7 bases that match TRBD1. The CDR3 consists of 14 residues. The ends lost 7 bases at V and 3 bases at J; junction bases unmatched: 6. Germline CDR1 and CDR2: ENHRY and SYGVKD. CDR3 sequence reads: CAIIRDSNYNEQFF. CDR3 nucleotide sequence: TGTGCCATCATCAGGGACAGTAACTACAATGAGCAGTTCTTC.

The chain uses TRBV3-1 (or the pseudogene TRBV3-2) and TRBJ1-3; the D gene is possibly TRBD1 (5 bases). Germline V gene sequence: CDR1 LGHDT, CDR2 YNNKEL (reference sequence). This CDR3 region has 16 residues. The ends were cut back, 6 bases at V and 0 bases at J, with 15 bases in the middle. CDR3 sequence reads: CASRPLGTSSGNTIYF. In DNA, the CDR3 is TGTGCCAGCAGACCCCTCGGGACTAGCTCTGGAAACACCATATATTTT.

The rearrangement links TRBV28 to TRBJ1-1, with TRBD1 as a possible D gene (6 bases). Germline V gives CDR1 MDHEN, CDR2 SYDVKM. V was clipped by 3 bases and J by 0 bases, with 11 bases between them. The CDR3 is 15 amino acids. DNA of the CDR3: TGTGCCAGCAGTTTCGGTGACAGGATGAACACTGAAGCTTTCTTT. This sequence encodes CASSFGDRMNTEAFF.

The chain has TRBV27 and TRBJ2-6, with D perhaps TRBD1 (6 bases). The CDR3 extends over 16 amino acids. Germline V gene data show CDR1 as MNHEY and CDR2 as SMNVEV (reference sequence). The V end lost 5 bases, the J end lost 3 bases, and 14 bases lay between the germline ends. The CDR3 coding sequence is TGTGCCAGCAGTATACAGGGTGGCCATGGGGCCAACGTCCTGACTTTC. Translation: CASSIQGGHGANVLTF.

This clone was seen more than once but under ten times. The chain recombines TRBV5-6 with TRBJ2-5; unclear D gene. V lost 4 bases and J 5 bases, leaving 12 bases between the germline ends. CDR3 length equals 13 residues. Germline lookup yields CDR1 SGHDT and CDR2 YYEEEE. DNA for the CDR3: TGTGCCAGCAGCCGTAGAATGATGGAGACCCAGTACTTC. Protein product: CASSRRMMETQYF.

The chain combines TRBV7-2 with TRBJ1-1; no reliable D call. This CDR3 comprises 12 residues. The V end lost 3 bases, the J end lost 5 bases, and 7 bases lay between the germline ends. CDR1 SGHTA and CDR2 FQGNSA come from the germline V gene. The CDR3 nucleotides are TGTGCCAGCAGCTTCCGGGAGACTGAAGCTTTCTTT. Its protein product is CASSFRETEAFF.

The chain combines TRBV6-6 with TRBJ1-6; D is perhaps TRBD1 (5 bases). The V end lost 5 bases, the J end lost 7 bases, and 24 bases lay between the germline ends. The CDR3 totals 18 residues. The germline V gene has CDR1 MNHNY and CDR2 SVGAGI (reference sequence). The CDR3 DNA sequence: TGTGCCAGCAGTGGATCTATGAGGACAACCATTTGGAATTCACCCCTCCACTTT. Its protein is CASSGSMRTTIWNSPLHF.

The chain couples TRBV3-1 (or the pseudogene TRBV3-2) to TRBJ2-1; possible D gene TRBD1, 6 bases. Trimming shortened V by 4 bases and J by 6 bases, and 16 bases separated the two germline ends. This CDR3 is 15 amino acids long. Germline V gene data show CDR1 as LGHDT and CDR2 as YNNKEL (reference sequence). In DNA, the CDR3 is TGTGCCAGCAGCCTATCGACCACAGGGCCCAATGAGCAGTTCTTC. Residues: CASSLSTTGPNEQFF.

V and J are TRBV11-2 and TRBJ1-2, with D possibly matching TRBD1 (6 bases). This CDR3 has 15 residues. Looked up from germline, CDR1 is SGHAT and CDR2 is FQNNGV. V gave up 4 bases and J gave up 4 bases, with 16 bases separating them. This chain's CDR3 is CASSSSTGGSYGYTF. The CDR3 region has the DNA TGTGCCAGCAGCTCCTCAACGGGGGGCTCCTATGGCTACACCTTC.

This clone was picked up a small number of times. J is TRBJ2-7 and V is TRBV6-5, with D maybe TRBD2 (7 bases). The CDR3 spans 13 residues. Germline assignment: CDR1 MNHEY and CDR2 SVGAGI. Trimming removed 6 bases from V and 4 bases from J, with 13 bases in between. The DNA of the CDR3 is TGTGCCAGCAGGAAACAGGGAGGGTACGAGCAGTACGTC. It encodes CASRKQGGYEQYV.

The V gene is TRBV5-1, the J gene TRBJ1-1; D unclear. With 0 bases removed from V and 1 base from J, the gap between germline ends came to 10 bases. The CDR3 length is 15 residues. Germline V gene sequence: CDR1 SGHRS, CDR2 YFSETQ. In DNA form, the CDR3 reads TGCGCCAGCAGCTTGGCGGCGGGCTCGAACACTGAAGCTTTCTTT. Translation: CASSLAAGSNTEAFF.

This clone was seen a single time. The chain carries TRBV9 and TRBJ2-1, with 10 bases aligning to TRBD2. The V segment lost 4 bases and the J segment 5 bases; nucleotides outside the gene matches: 6. CDR1 SGDLS and CDR2 YYNGEE come from the germline V gene. The CDR3 has 15 residues. In DNA form, the CDR3 reads TGTGCCAGCAGCACCCGGACTAGCGGACACAATGAGCAGTTCTTC. Its translation: CASSTRTSGHNEQFF.

The chain links TRBV18 to TRBJ1-2, with D possibly matching TRBD1 (5 bases). This CDR3 has 14 amino acids. Germline assignment: CDR1 KGHSH and CDR2 LQKENI. V lost 2 bases and J lost 5, with 12 bases in between. The CDR3 loop reads CASSPGAGPYGYTF. The DNA for the CDR3 is TGTGCCAGCTCACCAGGGGCAGGGCCGTATGGCTACACCTTC.

The chain couples TRBV27 to TRBJ2-7; 11 nucleotides match TRBD2. The germline gives CDR1 MNHEY, CDR2 SMNVEV (reference sequence). The CDR3 length is 15 residues. J gave up 4 bases and V 5 bases, and 7 bases lay outside the gene matches. The CDR3 spells CASSELAGDRYEQYV. CDR3 DNA: TGTGCCAGCAGTGAACTAGCGGGAGATCGATACGAGCAGTACGTC.

The chain is built from TRBV21-1 and TRBJ1-1. TRBV21-1 is marked as a pseudogene. The CDR3 totals 12 residues. The chain's CDR3 is CASSRGSPEAFF. CDR3 sequence (DNA): TGTGCCAGCAGCAGAGGAAGCCCTGAAGCTTTCTTT.